Below are 5 T cell receptor beta chains sequenced from a single sample in a study of shared clonotypes between healthy human individuals. Sequencing was performed with immunoSEQ multiplex PCR; in TCRdb, only in-frame clones are kept and a portion is missing. The sample records around 690,000 clones, about 90% being singletons. The sample was memory CD8+ T cells from PBMCs. Subset reported: CD45RO+ cells pooled with CCR7-negative TemRA cells. These receptors originate from a man aged 18 to 35 in good health. Some clones in this sample may be carry-over from other donors' samples.

This chain uses TRBV29-1 with TRBJ2-3, with a tentative D call TRBD1 (6 bases). Germline CDR1 reads SQVTM; CDR2 reads ANQGSEA. Trimming stripped 5 bases from V and 2 bases from J, with 11 bases between. The CDR3 contains 13 residues. This CDR3 is CSVQGPFTDTQYF. The CDR3 DNA is TGCAGCGTTCAGGGGCCCTTCACAGATACGCAGTATTTT.

The rearrangement links TRBV19 to TRBJ1-5; TRBD1 is a possible D gene (6 bases). This CDR3 spans 16 amino acids. Germline lookup yields CDR1 LNHDA and CDR2 SQIVND (reference sequence). V was clipped by 5 bases and J by 3 bases, with 17 bases between them. The DNA of the CDR3 is TGTGCCAGTAGTCCCACCCTCGACAGGAACAATCAGCCCCAGCATTTT. Its protein is CASSPTLDRNNQPQHF.

The chain uses TRBV7-9 and TRBJ2-3, with 11 nucleotides matching TRBD2. CDR3 length: 16 amino acids. Germline lookup yields CDR1 SEHNR and CDR2 FQNEAQ (reference sequence). Unmatched junction bases numbered 4, after V lost 1 base and J lost 4 bases. Here the CDR3 reads CASSLVLAGGSDTQYF. For the CDR3, the DNA is TGTGCCAGCAGCTTAGTTCTAGCGGGAGGTTCAGATACGCAGTATTTT.

V is TRBV28 and J is TRBJ2-2; the D is unclear. This CDR3 has 11 residues. Trimming took 8 bases from V and 1 from J, leaving 2 bases between them. Germline CDR1 and CDR2: MDHEN and SYDVKM. CDR3 coding DNA: TGTGCCAGCGAGAACACCGGGGAGCTGTTTTTT. Its translation is CASENTGELFF.

This clone was counted a single time. The chain carries TRBV4-2 and TRBJ2-7, with 9 bases aligning to TRBD1. The CDR3 contains 15 residues. CDR1 and CDR2 from the germline V gene are LGHNA and YNFKEQ. V shed 4 bases and J 7 bases; nucleotides not matched to a gene: 11. CDR3 nucleotide sequence: TGTGCCAGCAGCCTTATCCGGGACAGGGCTTATGAGCAGTACTTC. Its protein is CASSLIRDRAYEQYF.